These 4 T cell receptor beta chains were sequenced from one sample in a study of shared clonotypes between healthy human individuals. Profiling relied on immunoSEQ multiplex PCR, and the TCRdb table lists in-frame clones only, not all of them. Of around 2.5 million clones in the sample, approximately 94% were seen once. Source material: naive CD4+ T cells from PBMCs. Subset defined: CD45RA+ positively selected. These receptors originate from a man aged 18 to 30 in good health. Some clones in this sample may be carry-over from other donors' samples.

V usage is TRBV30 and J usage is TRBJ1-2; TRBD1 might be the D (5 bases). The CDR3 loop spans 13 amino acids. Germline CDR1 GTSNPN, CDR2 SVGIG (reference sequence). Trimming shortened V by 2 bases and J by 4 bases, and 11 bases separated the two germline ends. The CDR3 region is CAWSFQGFYGYTF. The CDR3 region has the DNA TGTGCCTGGAGTTTCCAGGGTTTCTATGGCTACACCTTC.

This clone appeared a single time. CDR3 residues: CASSHTGTGETQYF. The CDR3 bases are TGTGCCAGCAGCCACACAGGGACGGGTGAGACCCAGTACTTC. V and J are TRBV5-4 and TRBJ2-5; a possible D gene is TRBD1 (6 bases). The germline CDR1 and CDR2 sequences are SGHNT and YYREEE (reference sequence). This CDR3 region has 14 residues. V was trimmed by 4 bases and J by 5 bases, leaving 15 bases between them. The whole variable domain, filled in from reference TRBV5-4 and TRBJ2-5, reads ETGVTQSPTHLIKTRGQQVTLRCSSQSGHNTVSWYQQALGQGPQFIFQYYREEENGRGNFPPRFSGLQFPNYSSELNVNALELDDSALYLCASSHTGTGETQYFGPGTRLLVL.

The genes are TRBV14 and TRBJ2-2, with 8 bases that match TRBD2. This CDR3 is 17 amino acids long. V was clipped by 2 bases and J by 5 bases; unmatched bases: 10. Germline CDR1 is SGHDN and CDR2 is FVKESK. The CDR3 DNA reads TGTGCCAGCAGCCAAAAAGGGGCTAGCGGGTTGACCGGGGAGCTGTTTTTT. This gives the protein CASSQKGASGLTGELFF.

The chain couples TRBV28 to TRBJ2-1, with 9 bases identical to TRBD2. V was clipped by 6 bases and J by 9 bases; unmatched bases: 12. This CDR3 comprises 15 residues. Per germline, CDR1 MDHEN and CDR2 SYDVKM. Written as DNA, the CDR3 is TGTGCCAGCAGCCAAATAGCGGGAGTGGTCGCTGAGCAGTTCTTC. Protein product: CASSQIAGVVAEQFF.